One and the same sample provided the 5 T cell receptor beta chains below, sequenced in a study of T cell clones after liver transplantation (dated by TCRdb to between 2018 and 2021). The library was generated by the immunoSEQ multiplex PCR assay. Imported from immuneACCESS, the table was reduced by TCRdb to in-frame sequences with V and J called. These copies leave out some clones; in studies compared against another copy, an unresolved V gene accounts for under half, and the cause of the remainder is not known. The sample contains 65,000 to 80,000 clones, approximately 87% of them found a single time. Over 2.5% of the sample is held by the ten biggest clonotypes. Material: CD4+ T cells from blood, obtained at the 22-month timepoint. These receptors were obtained from a human patient who received a liver transplant. After a transplant, some T cells may have been passed on by the graft donor.

V usage is TRBV5-1 and J usage is TRBJ2-6; 12 bases line up with TRBD2. Germline V gives CDR1 SGHRS, CDR2 YFSETQ. V lost 4 bases to trimming and J lost 2 bases; unmatched junction nucleotides: 7. CDR3 length equals 18 residues. The CDR3 loop reads CASSLLAGGPTGANVLTF. CDR3 DNA: TGCGCCAGCAGCCTCCTAGCGGGGGGGCCTACTGGGGCCAACGTCCTGACTTTC. Filled out from reference TRBV5-1 and TRBJ2-6, the complete variable domain reads KAGVTQTPRYLIKTRGQQVTLSCSPISGHRSVSWYQQTPGQGLQFLFEYFSETQRNKGNFPGRFSGRQFSNSRSEMNVSTLELGDSALYLCASSLLAGGPTGANVLTFGAGSRLTVL.

The rearrangement uses TRBV7-8 and TRBJ1-1; 7 bases agree with TRBD1. The ends lost 6 bases at V and 0 bases at J; junction bases unmatched: 10. The CDR3 sequence is 16 residues long. Germline CDR1 is SGHVS and CDR2 is FQNEAQ. The CDR3 DNA sequence: TGTGCCAGCAGACCCTTGGAAGGGGGCCTGAACACTGAAGCTTTCTTT. This encodes CASRPLEGGLNTEAFF.

The chain is built from TRBV28 and TRBJ2-7, with D perhaps matching TRBD1 or TRBD2 (5 bases each). V was trimmed by 7 bases and J by 0 bases, leaving 13 bases between them. This CDR3 is built from 14 residues. CDR1 and CDR2 from the germline V gene are MDHEN and SYDVKM. CDR3: CASTRAGSSYEQYF. CDR3 sequence (DNA): TGTGCCAGCACTAGGGCAGGGAGCTCCTACGAGCAGTACTTC.

The rearrangement uses TRBV5-8 and TRBJ2-7; 12 bases are shared with TRBD2. This CDR3 is built from 16 residues. The germline V gene has CDR1 SGHTS and CDR2 YDEGEE. The V gene end was trimmed by 0 bases and the J gene end by 2 bases; junction bases not matched to a gene: 3. This chain's CDR3 is CASSLGLAGGTYEQYF. The CDR3 DNA reads TGTGCCAGCAGCTTGGGGCTAGCGGGAGGGACCTACGAGCAGTACTTC.

The chain links TRBV7-9 to TRBJ2-2; 7 bases are a match to TRBD2. Germline CDR1 and CDR2: SEHNR and FQNEAQ (reference sequence). V shed 3 bases, J shed 1 base, and the junction held 8 bases outside the gene matches. This CDR3 spans 17 amino acids. In nucleotides, the CDR3 is TGTGCCAGCAGCTTCTCGGCGGGAGTGGTGAACACCGGGGAGCTGTTTTTT. It yields the protein CASSFSAGVVNTGELFF. Full variable domain (outside the CDR3, taken from reference TRBV7-9 and TRBJ2-2): DTGVSQNPRHKITKRGQNVTFRCDPISEHNRLYWYRQTLGQGPEFLTYFQNEAQLEKSRLLSDRFSAERPKGSFSTLEIQRTEQGDSAMYLCASSFSAGVVNTGELFFGEGSRLTVL.